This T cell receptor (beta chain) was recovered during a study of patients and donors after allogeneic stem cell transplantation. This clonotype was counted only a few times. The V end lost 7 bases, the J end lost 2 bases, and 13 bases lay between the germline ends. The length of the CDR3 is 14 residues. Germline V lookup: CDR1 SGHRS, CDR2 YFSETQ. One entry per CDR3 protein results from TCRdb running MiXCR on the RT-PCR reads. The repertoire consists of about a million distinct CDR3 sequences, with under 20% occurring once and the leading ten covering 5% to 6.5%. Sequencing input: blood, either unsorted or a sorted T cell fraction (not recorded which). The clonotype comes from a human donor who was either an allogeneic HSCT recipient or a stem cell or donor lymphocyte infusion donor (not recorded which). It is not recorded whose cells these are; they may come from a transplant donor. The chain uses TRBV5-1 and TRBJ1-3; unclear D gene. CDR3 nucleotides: TGCGCCAGCTCCGAGATGGGGACTGGAAACACCATATATTTT. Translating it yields CASSEMGTGNTIYF.